The 11 T cell receptor beta chains given below trace back to one sample, sequenced in a study of cytomegalovirus exposure and HLA in healthy donors. Primers: 60 Vbeta forward and 13 Jbeta reverse. Measured with immunoSEQ multiplex PCR; TCRdb has only the in-frame clones, and not every one. The sample yields around 190,000 clones, roughly 87% seen once. Sequenced material: PBMCs. The receptors stem from a boy aged 2 to 9 in good health and CMV-seronegative.

This clone has only one observation. This chain links TRBV27 with TRBJ1-2; TRBD1 is a possible D gene (6 bases). The CDR3 spans 14 residues. Germline V gene sequence: CDR1 MNHEY, CDR2 SMNVEV (reference sequence). Trimming took off 8 bases at V and 6 bases at J, with 19 bases between the two ends. The DNA of the CDR3 is TGTGCCAGCCTCCCGGCAAGGGGGAGGGATGGCTACACCTTC. Translated: CASLPARGRDGYTF.

This chain connects TRBV4-1 to TRBJ1-2, with 12 bases identical to TRBD1. The CDR3 spans 17 residues. Germline V gene lookup returns CDR1 MGHRA and CDR2 YSYEKL. Unmatched junction bases numbered 6, after V lost 0 bases and J lost 4 bases. CDR3 in DNA: TGCGCCAGCAGCCAAGATCTGACGGGACAGGGGGCCTATGGCTACACCTTC. It specifies CASSQDLTGQGAYGYTF.

The genes are TRBV7-9 and TRBJ1-2, with TRBD1 as a possible D gene (6 bases). CDR3 size: 14 residues. Trimming left V 0 bases short and J 7 bases short, with 12 bases between. In germline, CDR1 is SEHNR, CDR2 FQNEAQ (reference sequence). The CDR3 loop reads CASSLAVGQTGYTF. The DNA for the CDR3 is TGTGCCAGCAGCTTAGCGGTCGGACAGACTGGCTACACCTTC.

V usage is TRBV6-1 and J usage is TRBJ1-1; 8 bases fit TRBD1. V was clipped by 2 bases and J by 1 base; unmatched bases: 0. Germline CDR1 and CDR2: MNHNS and SASEGT. CDR3 length equals 14 residues. CDR3 residues: CASSEQGANTEAFF. The CDR3 DNA is TGTGCCAGCAGTGAACAGGGGGCGAACACTGAAGCTTTCTTT.

The chain carries TRBV7-6 and TRBJ2-1, with D perhaps TRBD2 (5 bases). This CDR3 comprises 13 residues. Germline V lookup: CDR1 SGHVS, CDR2 FNYEAQ. V lost 6 bases, J lost 7 bases, and 13 bases lay in between. The CDR3 coding sequence is TGTGCCAGCAGTAGTACTGAGGGTAATGAGCAGTTCTTC. Residues: CASSSTEGNEQFF.

This chain connects TRBV7-9 to TRBJ2-7; 10 bases are shared with TRBD1. The V gene end was trimmed by 5 bases and the J gene end by 4 bases; junction bases not matched to a gene: 14. This CDR3 has 17 amino acids. Per germline, CDR1 SEHNR and CDR2 FQNEAQ (reference sequence). The CDR3 DNA reads TGTGCCAGCAGCCTAAGACCCGGGACAGGGGATAGGTACGAGCAGTACTTC. It yields the protein CASSLRPGTGDRYEQYF.

V gene TRBV30 combines with J gene TRBJ2-2, with unresolved D. Germline lookup yields CDR1 GTSNPN and CDR2 SVGIG (reference sequence). The CDR3 consists of 12 residues. V was shortened by 0 bases and J by 5 bases, with 4 bases between the two germline ends. As DNA, the CDR3 is TGTGCCTGGAGTGTACAGACCGGGGAGCTGTTTTTT. The encoded protein is CAWSVQTGELFF. The full variable domain, with the rest looked up from reference TRBV30 and TRBJ2-2, is SQTIHQWPATLVQPVGSPLSLECTVEGTSNPNLYWYRQAAGRGLQLLFYSVGIGQISSEVPQNLSASRPQDRQFILSSKKLLLSDSGFYLCAWSVQTGELFFGEGSRLTVL.

The chain couples TRBV9 to TRBJ2-7; D is undetermined. Trimming pared 4 bases from V and 2 bases from J, leaving 16 bases between. The CDR3 is made up of 15 amino acids. From germline, CDR1 is SGDLS and CDR2 YYNGEE. The CDR3, as DNA: TGTGCCAGCAGCCTCGCCCCCGCAGGAACCTACGAGCAGTACTTC. Encoded protein: CASSLAPAGTYEQYF. The full variable domain, rest sourced from reference TRBV9 and TRBJ2-7, is DSGVTQTPKHLITATGQRVTLRCSPRSGDLSVYWYQQSLDQGLQFLIQYYNGEERAKGNILERFSAQQFPDLHSELNLSSLELGDSALYFCASSLAPAGTYEQYFGPGTRLTVT.

The chain couples TRBV7-8 to TRBJ2-1; 11 bases line up with TRBD2. CDR3 size: 16 residues. Germline CDR1 reads SGHVS; CDR2 reads FQNEAQ. V trimming: 5 bases; J trimming: 5 bases; junction bases outside the gene matches: 8. The CDR3 loop is CASSPGLAGINNEQFF. The DNA for the CDR3 is TGTGCCAGCAGCCCAGGACTAGCGGGTATAAACAATGAGCAGTTCTTC.

The CDR3 spells CASSPLEVKLSRVNSPLHF. In nucleotides, the CDR3 is TGTGCCAGCTCACCCTTGGAGGTAAAGCTCTCGAGGGTCAATTCACCCCTCCACTTT. J is TRBJ1-6 and V is TRBV18; D is unresolved. The CDR3 length is 19 residues. Trimming removed 3 bases at V and 7 bases at J, with 25 bases between. Per the germline V gene, CDR1 is KGHSH and CDR2 is LQKENI.

The chain combines TRBV2 with TRBJ1-5; D remains ambiguous. V dropped 7 bases and J dropped 1 base, with 8 bases sitting between them. CDR1 SNHLY and CDR2 FYNNEI come from the germline V gene. The CDR3 covers 13 residues. The CDR3: CASTRESNQPQHF. The CDR3 DNA is TGTGCCAGCACTAGGGAGAGCAATCAGCCCCAGCATTTT. Based on the CDR3 plus reference TRBV2 and TRBJ1-5, the full variable domain is EPEVTQTPSHQVTQMGQEVILRCVPISNHLYFYWYRQILGQKVEFLVSFYNNEISEKSEIFDDQFSVERPDGSNFTLKIRSTKLEDSAMYFCASTRESNQPQHFGDGTRLSIL.